This T cell receptor beta chain is drawn from a study of cytomegalovirus exposure and HLA in healthy donors. At the level of the study: The roughly 700 first-cohort repertoires shared a platform with the 120 or so validation repertoires, as reported in a later analysis.

In regard to this clone: The target antigen is unknown.

Study-wide results and limits: The classifier was said to identify cytomegalovirus status with high specificity and sensitivity. Despite most TCR sequences being rare, some public TCRs occurred in many donors.

The V gene lost 2 bases and the J gene lost 4 bases, with 15 bases spanning the gap. CDR1 and CDR2 (germline): SGDLS, YYNGEE. The CDR3 is made up of 15 amino acids. The protocol was immunoSEQ multiplex PCR, while the TCRdb copy is restricted to in-frame clones and leaves out a portion. The table shows 300,000 to 450,000 clones, with more than 80% occurring only once. Sample: PBMCs. The chain carries TRBV9 and TRBJ1-1; D might be TRBD1 (6 bases). The source is a woman in her late teens or twenties in good health and CMV-seronegative. In nucleotides, the CDR3 is TGTGCCAGCAGCGTTGAGGGGGGGAGAGGCACTGAAGCTTTCTTT. It translates to CASSVEGGRGTEAFF. The entire variable domain, with the rest obtained from reference TRBV9 and TRBJ1-1, is as follows: DSGVTQTPKHLITATGQRVTLRCSPRSGDLSVYWYQQSLDQGLQFLIQYYNGEERAKGNILERFSAQQFPDLHSELNLSSLELGDSALYFCASSVEGGRGTEAFFGQGTRLTVV.